Below, 21 T cell receptor beta chains from the same sample are listed, as sequenced in a study of T cell responses to AZD1222 COVID-19 vaccine. Sequencing used immunoSEQ multiplex PCR; TCRdb keeps in-frame clones, though not all of them. The sample yields 82,000 or so clones, 90% seen once. Specimen: peripheral blood, collected on day 0 of AZD1222 vaccination. The receptors were sampled from an adult in good health.

The rearrangement joins TRBV12-3 or TRBV12-4 to TRBJ1-2, with a possible D match to TRBD1 (6 bases). The V gene lost 0 bases and the J gene lost 4 bases, with 6 bases spanning the gap. This CDR3 is built from 13 residues. The DNA of the CDR3 is TGTGCCAGCAGTTTAGCAGGGGGCTATGGCTACACCTTC. Protein product: CASSLAGGYGYTF.

This clone was recorded only once. V and J are TRBV27 and TRBJ1-5; TRBD1 aligns across 7 bases. Trimming cost V 2 bases and J 2 bases; bases outside gene matches: 0. CDR1 MNHEY and CDR2 SMNVEV come from the germline V gene (reference sequence). The CDR3 has 14 amino acids. The CDR3 is CASSLGQGNQPQHF. CDR3 DNA: TGTGCCAGCAGTTTAGGACAGGGCAATCAGCCCCAGCATTTT.

V gene TRBV3-1 (or the pseudogene TRBV3-2) combines with J gene TRBJ1-2; TRBD1 might be the D (5 bases). The V gene's germline CDR1 is LGHDT and CDR2 YNNKEL (reference sequence). The CDR3 sequence is 15 residues long. V lost 1 base and J 0 bases, leaving 9 bases between the germline ends. The CDR3 coding sequence is TGTGCCAGCAGCCAAGGGGGCCATTCTAACTATGGCTACACCTTC. This gives the protein CASSQGGHSNYGYTF.

The V gene is TRBV6-2 or TRBV6-3, the J gene TRBJ2-1; the D is unclear. Germline CDR1 reads MNHEY; CDR2 reads SVGEGT. The CDR3 totals 13 residues. V gave up 4 bases and J gave up 4 bases, with 8 bases separating them. In nucleotides, the CDR3 is TGTGCCAGCAGTTCCGACGAGTACAATGAGCAGTTCTTC. It codes for CASSSDEYNEQFF.

In its sample, this clone was seen once. The V and J genes are TRBV9 and TRBJ1-4; the match to TRBD1 covers 7 bases. This CDR3 comprises 16 residues. Germline V gene sequence: CDR1 SGDLS, CDR2 YYNGEE. V dropped 6 bases and J dropped 0; count of bases not matched to a gene: 8. Here the CDR3 reads CASTRSGTATNEKLFF. CDR3 coding DNA: TGTGCCAGCACCCGCTCCGGGACAGCAACTAATGAAAAACTGTTTTTT.

The rearrangement joins TRBV28 to TRBJ1-5; 7 nucleotides align to TRBD1. CDR3 length: 14 amino acids. Germline CDR1 is MDHEN and CDR2 is SYDVKM. Losses at the gene ends were 5 bases for V and 4 bases for J; bases not matched to a gene: 5. CDR3 sequence: CASSLTGRNQPQHF. CDR3 nucleotides: TGTGCCAGCAGTCTGACAGGGCGAAATCAGCCCCAGCATTTT.

This chain joins TRBV4-3 and TRBJ1-1; D not resolved. The CDR3 totals 14 residues. V was clipped by 0 bases and J by 5 bases, with 10 bases between them. In germline, CDR1 is LGHNA, CDR2 YSLEER. The CDR3 sequence is CASSQEYRATEAFF. In DNA, the CDR3 is TGCGCCAGCAGCCAAGAGTACCGGGCAACTGAAGCTTTCTTT.

This chain joins TRBV5-5 and TRBJ1-6, with D possibly TRBD1 on 5 matching bases. Germline loops: CDR1 SGHKS, CDR2 YYEKEE (reference sequence). The V end was cut by 2 bases, the J end by 6 bases, with 12 bases between. The length of the CDR3 is 15 residues. This chain's CDR3 is CASSFDSNLNSPLHF. The CDR3 DNA sequence: TGTGCCAGCAGCTTCGACAGTAACCTTAATTCACCCCTCCACTTT.

CDR3 residues: CASSSTGGRETQYF. The CDR3 DNA follows: TGTGCCAGCAGCTCCACGGGGGGGCGGGAGACCCAGTACTTC. The rearrangement links TRBV5-4 to TRBJ2-5; 8 bases line up with TRBD2. Per the germline V gene, CDR1 is SGHNT and CDR2 is YYREEE (reference sequence). V was clipped by 3 bases and J by 5 bases; unmatched bases: 6. The CDR3 length is 14 residues.

The chain is built from TRBV6-2 or TRBV6-3 and TRBJ1-5; D perhaps matches TRBD1 (5 bases). With 6 bases removed from V and 2 bases from J, the gap between germline ends came to 14 bases. Germline CDR1 MNHEY, CDR2 SVGEGT. The CDR3 contains 15 residues. The CDR3 loop is CASSPGQRRNQPQHF. The DNA for the CDR3 is TGTGCCAGCAGCCCAGGACAAAGGCGCAATCAGCCCCAGCATTTT.

The chain uses TRBV2 and TRBJ1-1; 8 bases fit TRBD1. This CDR3 has 14 residues. Germline CDR1 SNHLY, CDR2 FYNNEI. The V and J ends lost 6 bases and 5 bases, in that order; junction bases with no gene match: 8. The CDR3 nucleotides read TGTGCCAGCAGAGCCCAGGGGGCTGGGACTGAAGCTTTCTTT. Protein sequence: CASRAQGAGTEAFF.

The chain joins TRBV11-2 to TRBJ1-1; D may be TRBD1 (5 bases). The CDR3 has 14 residues. The germline V and J ends were trimmed by 3 bases and 0 bases, with 8 bases remaining between them. Germline V CDR1 and CDR2: SGHAT, FQNNGV. CDR3 region: CASSFTGMNTEAFF. The CDR3 nucleotides read TGTGCCAGCAGCTTCACAGGCATGAACACTGAAGCTTTCTTT.

The rearrangement joins TRBV7-6 to TRBJ2-2, with TRBD1 identical over 8 bases. The CDR3 is 15 residues long. Germline V CDR1 and CDR2: SGHVS, FNYEAQ. The V segment lost 1 base and the J segment 5 bases; nucleotides outside the gene matches: 3. CDR3 bases: TGTGCCAGCAGCTTAGACACAGGGGGGACCGGGGAGCTGTTTTTT. Its protein product is CASSLDTGGTGELFF.

The V and J genes are TRBV7-9 and TRBJ1-4; weak D call: TRBD1 (5 bases). The germline gives CDR1 SEHNR, CDR2 FQNEAQ (reference sequence). Deletions cut 9 bases from V and 3 bases from J, with 14 bases between. CDR3 length: 14 amino acids. This CDR3 reads CASRRDGANEKLFF. In DNA, the CDR3 is TGTGCCAGTCGCCGGGACGGGGCTAATGAAAAACTGTTTTTT.

The rearrangement joins TRBV7-2 to TRBJ2-7, with TRBD2 matching 10 bases. From germline, CDR1 is SGHTA and CDR2 FQGNSA. Trimming removed 2 bases from V and 5 bases from J; junction bases left unmatched: 6. The CDR3 is made up of 15 amino acids. Here the CDR3 reads CASSLRAGGPHEQYF. The CDR3 nucleotides are TGTGCCAGCAGCTTAAGAGCGGGGGGGCCCCACGAGCAGTACTTC.

The V and J genes are TRBV4-1 and TRBJ2-3; 9 bases map to TRBD1. The germline CDR1 and CDR2 sequences are MGHRA and YSYEKL. J was trimmed by 2 bases and V by 4 bases; bases with no gene match: 10. This CDR3 has 17 amino acids. CDR3 in amino acids: CASSRSRGTGNTDTQYF. CDR3 coding DNA: TGCGCCAGCAGCCGTTCCCGCGGGACAGGGAACACAGATACGCAGTATTTT.

The CDR3 coding sequence is TGTGCCAGCAGTGAAGTGGGAATTCAGGGATTCAGGAACACTGAAGCTTTCTTT. Translating gives CASSEVGIQGFRNTEAFF. The V call is TRBV6-1, the J call TRBJ1-1; tentatively, D is TRBD1 (5 bases). The CDR3 loop spans 18 amino acids. The germline V and J ends were trimmed by 1 base and 1 base, with 19 bases remaining between them. The germline V gene has CDR1 MNHNS and CDR2 SASEGT.

V and J are TRBV30 and TRBJ1-1, with TRBD1 matching 11 bases. Trimming cost V 5 bases and J 10 bases; bases outside gene matches: 3. Germline V lookup: CDR1 GTSNPN, CDR2 SVGIG (reference sequence). The CDR3 length is 11 residues. CDR3 nucleotide sequence: TGTGCCTGGGAGGACAGGGGGCCAGCTTTCTTT. It specifies CAWEDRGPAFF.

This sequence joins TRBV3-1 (or the pseudogene TRBV3-2) and TRBJ2-2; D unclear. CDR1 is LGHDT, CDR2 YNNKEL, per germline (reference sequence). The V end was cut by 2 bases, the J end by 5 bases, with 12 bases between. This CDR3 has 15 amino acids. The CDR3 region is CASSQIPTPTGELFF. Written as DNA, the CDR3 is TGTGCCAGCAGCCAAATCCCCACCCCGACCGGGGAGCTGTTTTTT.

The gene calls are TRBV28 and TRBJ2-3; TRBD1 or TRBD2 may be the D gene (6 bases each). The germline V and J ends were trimmed by 1 base and 6 bases, with 17 bases remaining between them. The CDR3 has 16 residues. Germline V gene sequence: CDR1 MDHEN, CDR2 SYDVKM. CDR3 sequence reads: CASSLSRGVLPDTQYF. CDR3 DNA: TGTGCCAGCAGTTTATCGAGGGGGGTCCTTCCGGATACGCAGTATTTT.

The V and J genes are TRBV5-1 and TRBJ1-2; D call uncertain. V lost 3 bases, J lost 10 bases, and 10 bases lay in between. Germline CDR1 reads SGHRS; CDR2 reads YFSETQ. This CDR3 has 11 residues. CDR3: CASSSGRDYTF. For the CDR3, the DNA is TGCGCCAGCAGCTCAGGCCGGGACTACACCTTC.